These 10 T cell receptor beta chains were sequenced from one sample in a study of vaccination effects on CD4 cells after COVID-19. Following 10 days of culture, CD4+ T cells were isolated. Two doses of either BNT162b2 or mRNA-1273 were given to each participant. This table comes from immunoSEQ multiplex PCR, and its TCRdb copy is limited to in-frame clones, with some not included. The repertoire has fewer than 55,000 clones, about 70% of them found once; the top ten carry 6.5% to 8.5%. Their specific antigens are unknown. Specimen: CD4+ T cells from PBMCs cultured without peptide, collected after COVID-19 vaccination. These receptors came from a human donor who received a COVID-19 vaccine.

The DNA for the CDR3 is TGCGCCAGCAGCTTGGGACAGGGGGCGTCAGAGCAGTACTTC. Its protein is CASSLGQGASEQYF. V usage is TRBV5-1 and J usage is TRBJ2-7, with 10 nucleotides matching TRBD1. V was pared by 0 bases and J by 7 bases, with 4 bases of the junction left unmatched. Germline V gene sequence: CDR1 SGHRS, CDR2 YFSETQ. The length of the CDR3 is 14 residues.

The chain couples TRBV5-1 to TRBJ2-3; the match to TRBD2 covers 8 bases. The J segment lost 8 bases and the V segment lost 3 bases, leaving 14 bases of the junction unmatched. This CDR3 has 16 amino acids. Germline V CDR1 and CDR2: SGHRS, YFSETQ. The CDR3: CASSSPEGTSSGTQYF. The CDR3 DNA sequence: TGCGCCAGCAGCTCCCCCGAGGGGACTAGTTCTGGTACGCAGTATTTT.

The CDR3 DNA follows: TGCGCCAGCAGCTTTGGGGGAGGCTCCTACGAGCAGTACTTC. Translation: CASSFGGGSYEQYF. The chain carries TRBV5-1 and TRBJ2-7; D perhaps matches TRBD2 (6 bases). Germline V gene sequence: CDR1 SGHRS, CDR2 YFSETQ. The CDR3 extends over 14 amino acids. Trimming took 2 bases from V and 0 from J, leaving 9 bases between them.

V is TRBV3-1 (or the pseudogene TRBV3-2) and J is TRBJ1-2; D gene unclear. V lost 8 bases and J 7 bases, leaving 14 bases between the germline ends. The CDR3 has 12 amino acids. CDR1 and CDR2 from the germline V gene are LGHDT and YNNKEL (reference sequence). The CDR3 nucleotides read TGTGCCAGCCTGGGCTTGGGCAGTGGCTACACCTTC. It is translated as CASLGLGSGYTF.

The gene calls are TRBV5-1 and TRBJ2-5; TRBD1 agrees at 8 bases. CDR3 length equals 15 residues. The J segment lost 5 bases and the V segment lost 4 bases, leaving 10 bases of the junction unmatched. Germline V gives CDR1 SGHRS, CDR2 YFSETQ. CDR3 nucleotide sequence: TGCGCCAGCAGCATCCAGGGGGCGCTCGGGGAGACCCAGTACTTC. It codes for CASSIQGALGETQYF.

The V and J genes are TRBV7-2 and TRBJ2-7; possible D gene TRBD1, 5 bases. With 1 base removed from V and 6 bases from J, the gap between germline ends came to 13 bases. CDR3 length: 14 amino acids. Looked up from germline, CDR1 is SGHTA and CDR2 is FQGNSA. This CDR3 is CASSLVSDSREQYF. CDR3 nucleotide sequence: TGTGCCAGCAGCTTAGTATCTGACAGTCGCGAGCAGTACTTC.

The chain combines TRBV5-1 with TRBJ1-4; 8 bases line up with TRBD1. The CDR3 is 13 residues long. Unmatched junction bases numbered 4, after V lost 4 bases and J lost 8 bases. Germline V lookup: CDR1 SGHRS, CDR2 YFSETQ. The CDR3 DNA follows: TGCGCCAGCAGCCCAGGACAGGGCGAAAAACTGTTTTTT. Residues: CASSPGQGEKLFF.

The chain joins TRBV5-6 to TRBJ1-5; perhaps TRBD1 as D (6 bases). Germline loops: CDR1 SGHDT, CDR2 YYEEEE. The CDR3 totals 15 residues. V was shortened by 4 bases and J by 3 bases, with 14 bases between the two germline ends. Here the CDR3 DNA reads TGTGCCAGCAGCCTTAGGACAGTCTTCAATCAGCCCCAGCATTTT. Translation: CASSLRTVFNQPQHF.

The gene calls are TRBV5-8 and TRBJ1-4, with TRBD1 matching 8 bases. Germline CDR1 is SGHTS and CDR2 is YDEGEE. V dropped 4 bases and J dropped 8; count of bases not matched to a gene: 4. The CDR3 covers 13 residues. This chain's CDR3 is CASSRRQGEKLFF. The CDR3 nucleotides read TGTGCCAGCAGCCGTAGACAGGGGGAAAAACTGTTTTTT.

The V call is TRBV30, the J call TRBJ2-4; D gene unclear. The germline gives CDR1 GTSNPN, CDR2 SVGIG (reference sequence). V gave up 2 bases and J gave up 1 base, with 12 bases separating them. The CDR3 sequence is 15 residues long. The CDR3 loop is CAWSPPDHAKNIQYF. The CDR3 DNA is TGTGCCTGGAGTCCCCCTGACCACGCCAAAAACATTCAGTACTTC.